This T cell receptor (beta chain) was identified during a study of post-analysis software for immune sequencing data. Study observations and caveats: TRBV5-6, TRBV5-1 and TRBV20-1 belonged to a set of roughly 5 TRBV segments that were more frequent in patients than controls.

The CDR3 runs to 15 residues. The V and J ends lost 3 bases and 4 bases, in that order; junction bases with no gene match: 10. From germline, CDR1 is DFQATT and CDR2 SNEGSKA (reference sequence). Each TCR beta cDNA library carried unique molecular identifiers. In TCRdb, the PCR reads were re-called with MiXCR into one record per CDR3 protein. Found here are about 760,000 distinct CDR3 sequences, roughly 29% of them singletons; the top ten hold around 0.56%. With respect to this clonotype: Its specificity is unknown.

The sequence was obtained from a girl aged 5 to 17 with multiple sclerosis. The sample consisted of blood. V gene TRBV20-1 combines with J gene TRBJ2-5; 8 nucleotides match TRBD2. The CDR3 bases are TGCAGTGCTAGCAGCGGGAGAGGCTCGTCAGAGACCCAGTACTTC. Encoded protein: CSASSGRGSSETQYF.